This T cell receptor (beta chain) stems from a study of chemoradiotherapy in HPV16-positive cancers. The wider study: A couple of HPV16-positive patients' cells yielded candidate HPV-specific clones and common motifs. Study-wide findings and caveats: Candidate HPV-specific clones and E7-related TCR motifs grew in tumor during treatment.

V trimming: 5 bases; J trimming: 8 bases; junction bases outside the gene matches: 11. CDR1 and CDR2 (germline): SEHNR, FQNEAQ (reference sequence). The CDR3 length is 15 residues. Clones were read by immunoSEQ multiplex PCR, and TCRdb kept only the in-frame ones, dropping some. Seen here are thousands of clones, over 75% observed once, and the top ten hold under 2%. Repertoires were sampled repeatedly during chemoradiotherapy. As for this clone: What it recognizes is unknown.

The source of this sequence is a human donor with HPV-associated anogenital cancer. Sampling was carried out from a patient who underwent chemoradiotherapy. The rearrangement uses TRBV7-9 and TRBJ2-1; the match to TRBD1 covers 8 bases. The CDR3 sequence is CASSTPGDRGYEQFF. CDR3 DNA sequence: TGTGCCAGCAGCACCCCCGGTGACAGGGGCTATGAGCAGTTCTTC.